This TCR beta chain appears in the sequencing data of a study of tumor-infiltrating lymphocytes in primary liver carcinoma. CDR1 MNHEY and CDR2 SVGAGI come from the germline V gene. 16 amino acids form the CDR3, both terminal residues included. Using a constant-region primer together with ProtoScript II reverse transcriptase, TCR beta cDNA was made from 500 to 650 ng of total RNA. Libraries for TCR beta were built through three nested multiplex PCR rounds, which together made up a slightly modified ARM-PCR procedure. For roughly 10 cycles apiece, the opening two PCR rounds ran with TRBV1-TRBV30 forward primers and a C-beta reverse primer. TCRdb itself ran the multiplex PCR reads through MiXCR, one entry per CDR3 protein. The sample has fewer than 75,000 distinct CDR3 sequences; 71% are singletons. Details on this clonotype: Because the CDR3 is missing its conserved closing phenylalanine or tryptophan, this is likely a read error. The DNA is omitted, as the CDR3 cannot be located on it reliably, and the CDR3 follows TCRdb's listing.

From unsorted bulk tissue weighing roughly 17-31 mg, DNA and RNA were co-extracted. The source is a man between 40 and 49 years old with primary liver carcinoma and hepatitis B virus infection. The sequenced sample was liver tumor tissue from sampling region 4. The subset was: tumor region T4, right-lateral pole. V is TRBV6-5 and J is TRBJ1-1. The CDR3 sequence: CACSYSVVVMNTEAFI.